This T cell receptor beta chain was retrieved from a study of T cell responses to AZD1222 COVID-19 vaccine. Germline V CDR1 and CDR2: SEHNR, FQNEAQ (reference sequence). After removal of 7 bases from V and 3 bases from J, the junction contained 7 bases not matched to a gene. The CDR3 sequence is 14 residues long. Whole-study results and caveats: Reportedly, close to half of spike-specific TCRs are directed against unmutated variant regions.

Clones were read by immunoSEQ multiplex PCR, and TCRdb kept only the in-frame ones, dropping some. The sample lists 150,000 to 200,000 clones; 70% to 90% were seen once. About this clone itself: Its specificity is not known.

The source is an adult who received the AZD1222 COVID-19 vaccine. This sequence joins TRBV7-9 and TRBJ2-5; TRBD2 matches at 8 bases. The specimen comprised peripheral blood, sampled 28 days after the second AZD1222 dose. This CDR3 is CASTLAGLEETQYF. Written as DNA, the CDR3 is TGTGCCAGCACCCTAGCGGGCCTGGAAGAGACCCAGTACTTC.